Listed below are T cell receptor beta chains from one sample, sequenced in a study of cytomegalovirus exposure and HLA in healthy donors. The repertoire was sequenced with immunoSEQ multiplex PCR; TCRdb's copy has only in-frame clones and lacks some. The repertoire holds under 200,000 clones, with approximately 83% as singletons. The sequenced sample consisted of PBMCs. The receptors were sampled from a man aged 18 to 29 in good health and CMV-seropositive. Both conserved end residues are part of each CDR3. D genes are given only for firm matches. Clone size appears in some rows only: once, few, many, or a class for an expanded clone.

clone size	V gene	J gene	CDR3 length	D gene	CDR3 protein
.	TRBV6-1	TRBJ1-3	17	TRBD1	CASSEILGQLSGNTIYF
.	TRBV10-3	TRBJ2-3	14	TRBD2	CAGSGGDSTDTQYF
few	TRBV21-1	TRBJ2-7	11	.	CASSRWTEQYF
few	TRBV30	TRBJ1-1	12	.	CAWVAGSTEAFF
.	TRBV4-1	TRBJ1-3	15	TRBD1	CASTLQGSSGNTIYF
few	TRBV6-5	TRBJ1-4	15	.	CASSYRGGNSEKLFF
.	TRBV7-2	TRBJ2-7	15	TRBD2	CASSSREAGVYEQYF
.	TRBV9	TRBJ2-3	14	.	CASSVEGSTDTQYF
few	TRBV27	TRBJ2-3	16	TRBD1	CASRMGTGRPTDTQYF
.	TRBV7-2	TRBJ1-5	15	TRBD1	CASSEWTGGDQPQHF
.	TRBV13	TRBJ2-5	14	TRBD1	CASSPTGGLETQYF
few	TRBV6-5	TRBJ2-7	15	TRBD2	CASSHTSGGSYEQYF
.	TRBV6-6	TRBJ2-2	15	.	CASSYSRPLLGELFF
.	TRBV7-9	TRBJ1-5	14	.	CSSSLGGDNQPQHF
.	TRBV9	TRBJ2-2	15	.	CASSVLGGGDGELFF
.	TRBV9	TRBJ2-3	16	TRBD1	CASSAKTGTGTDTQYF
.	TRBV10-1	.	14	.	CASSAQGRPYEQYF
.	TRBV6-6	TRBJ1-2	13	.	CASSYGGVHGYTF
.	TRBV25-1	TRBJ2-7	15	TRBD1	CASSPGQARSYEQYF
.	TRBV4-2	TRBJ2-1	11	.	CASSQGAGQFF
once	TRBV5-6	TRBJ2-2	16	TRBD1	CASSLAGTGNTGELFF
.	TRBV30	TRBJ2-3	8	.	CACNTQYF
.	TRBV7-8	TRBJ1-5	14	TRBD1	CASSRDRVHQPQHF
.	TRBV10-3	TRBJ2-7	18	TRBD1	CAISETGEGTGLSYEQYF
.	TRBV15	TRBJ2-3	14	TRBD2	CATSLAGGTDTQYF
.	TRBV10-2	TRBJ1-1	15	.	CASSEIGAGYTEAFF
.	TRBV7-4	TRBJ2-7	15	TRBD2	CASSPGLAGGYEQYF
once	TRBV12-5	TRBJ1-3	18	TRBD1	CASGLVLGQTSSGNTIYF
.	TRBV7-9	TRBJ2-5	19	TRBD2	CASSLVATTSGGIGETQYF
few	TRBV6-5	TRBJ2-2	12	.	CASSLLFGELFF
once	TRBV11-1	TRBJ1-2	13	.	CASSFRRSKGITF
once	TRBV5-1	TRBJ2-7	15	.	CASSLSFRETYEQYF
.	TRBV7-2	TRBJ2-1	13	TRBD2	CASSLGRGVEQFF
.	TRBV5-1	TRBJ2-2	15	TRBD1	CASFLDRANTGELFF
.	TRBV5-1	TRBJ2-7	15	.	CASSLAWHREYEQYF
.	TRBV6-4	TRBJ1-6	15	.	CASSEQGIYNSPLHF
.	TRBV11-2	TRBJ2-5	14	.	CASSLFAVQETQYF
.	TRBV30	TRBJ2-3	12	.	CAWRRGRDTQYF
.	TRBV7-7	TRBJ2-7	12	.	CASSSPTGEQYF